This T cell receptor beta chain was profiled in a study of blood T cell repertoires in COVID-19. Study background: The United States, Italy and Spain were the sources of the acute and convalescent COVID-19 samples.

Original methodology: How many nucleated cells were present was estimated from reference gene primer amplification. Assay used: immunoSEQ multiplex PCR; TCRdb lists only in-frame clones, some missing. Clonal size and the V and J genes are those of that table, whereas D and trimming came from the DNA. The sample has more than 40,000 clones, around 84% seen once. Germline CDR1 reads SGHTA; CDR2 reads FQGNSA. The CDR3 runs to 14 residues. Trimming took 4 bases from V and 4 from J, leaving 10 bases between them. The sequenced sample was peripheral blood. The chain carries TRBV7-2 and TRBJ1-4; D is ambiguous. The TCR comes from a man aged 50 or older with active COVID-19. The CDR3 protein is CASSWRAGNEKLFF. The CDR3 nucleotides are TGTGCCAGCAGCTGGAGAGCGGGTAATGAAAAACTGTTTTTT.